A single sample gave rise to the 10 T cell receptor beta chains below, sequenced in a study of graft-versus-host responses after intestinal transplantation. These receptors are not linked to any known antigen. Generated by immunoSEQ multiplex PCR, the TCRdb table keeps only in-frame clones and is missing some. The data contain 85,000 to 100,000 clones, under 95% of them singletons. The sequencing here drew on unstimulated CD8+ T cells sorted from spleen or lymph node cells, taken before transplant. These receptors came from a human donor who was the organ donor for an intestinal transplant.

The chain uses TRBV7-2 and TRBJ2-5, with 7 bases that match TRBD1. The CDR3 runs to 16 residues. Germline V gene sequence: CDR1 SGHTA, CDR2 FQGNSA. Trimming removed 2 bases from V and 5 bases from J; junction bases left unmatched: 11. The CDR3 DNA follows: TGTGCCAGCAGCTTATGGCAACAGGGGCGGGTGGAGACCCAGTACTTC. Amino acid sequence: CASSLWQQGRVETQYF.

The chain is built from TRBV2 and TRBJ2-7, with a weak D call TRBD1 (5 bases). The CDR3 is 14 residues long. Trimming took off 6 bases at V and 3 bases at J, with 15 bases between the two ends. Germline loops: CDR1 SNHLY, CDR2 FYNNEI. This chain's CDR3 is CASRIPGLSYEQYF. For the CDR3, the DNA is TGTGCCAGCAGGATCCCAGGGCTAAGCTACGAGCAGTACTTC.

This clone was observed a handful of times. The same CDR3 is also encoded by other DNA sequences in this sample. The V call is TRBV6-5, the J call TRBJ1-2; 9 nucleotides line up with TRBD1. The CDR3 loop spans 13 amino acids. Germline trimming cut 6 bases from V and 4 bases from J; bases unmatched to any gene: 3. Germline CDR1 MNHEY, CDR2 SVGAGI. CDR3 residues: CASRPGQGYGYTF. The CDR3 region has the DNA TGTGCCAGCAGGCCGGGACAGGGCTATGGCTACACCTTC.

J is TRBJ2-7 and V is TRBV7-8, with 8 bases lining up with TRBD2. Per germline, CDR1 SGHVS and CDR2 FQNEAQ. Trimming at V came to 5 bases and at J to 6 bases, leaving 12 bases not matched to a gene. This CDR3 has 15 amino acids. CDR3 amino acids: CASSPGLAIGLEQYF. CDR3 DNA sequence: TGTGCCAGCAGCCCCGGACTAGCCATTGGTCTCGAGCAGTACTTC.

This chain joins TRBV18 and TRBJ1-4; the match to TRBD1 covers 8 bases. The CDR3 has 23 residues. From germline, CDR1 is KGHSH and CDR2 LQKENI. Trimming cost V 2 bases and J 8 bases; bases outside gene matches: 31. CDR3 sequence reads: CASSPGIGHRHGRQGPDREKLFF. The CDR3 nucleotides read TGTGCCAGCTCACCAGGTATCGGGCATCGTCATGGGAGACAGGGGCCCGACAGAGAAAAACTGTTTTTT.

The chain is built from TRBV4-1 and TRBJ2-5, with 13 positions matching TRBD2. The J call is in doubt because the DNA end fits TRBJ2-7 better. The CDR3 is made up of 18 amino acids. Germline loops: CDR1 MGHRA, CDR2 YSYEKL. The CDR3: CASSHGTSGMKSYYEQYF. CDR3 sequence (DNA): TGCGCCAGCAGCCATGGGACTAGCGGGATGAAATCTTACTACGAGCAGTACTTC.

The V and J genes are TRBV5-1 and TRBJ2-7, with TRBD2 matching over 14 bases. The CDR3 loop spans 15 amino acids. The V segment lost 4 bases and the J segment 7 bases; nucleotides outside the gene matches: 7. CDR1 is SGHRS, CDR2 YFSETQ, per germline. The CDR3, as DNA: TGCGCCAGCAGCGGAGGGACTAGCGGGAGTCAAGAGCAGTACTTC. Amino acid sequence: CASSGGTSGSQEQYF.

V usage is TRBV6-1 and J usage is TRBJ1-1; D unresolved. Per germline, CDR1 MNHNS and CDR2 SASEGT. Trimming cost V 1 base and J 5 bases, with 11 bases left between them. The CDR3 totals 14 residues. The CDR3 DNA sequence: TGTGCCAGCAGTGAAGAGACACAGCCTACTGAAGCTTTCTTT. It yields the protein CASSEETQPTEAFF.

This chain connects TRBV5-1 to TRBJ2-7; 8 nucleotides align to TRBD1. This CDR3 contains 14 residues. Losses at the gene ends were 1 base for V and 6 bases for J; bases not matched to a gene: 6. Germline lookup yields CDR1 SGHRS and CDR2 YFSETQ. CDR3 protein: CASSLSRTGLEQYF. The CDR3 DNA sequence: TGCGCCAGCAGCTTGTCCCGGACAGGGCTCGAGCAGTACTTC. The variable domain in full, with the rest retrieved from reference TRBV5-1 and TRBJ2-7, is KAGVTQTPRYLIKTRGQQVTLSCSPISGHRSVSWYQQTPGQGLQFLFEYFSETQRNKGNFPGRFSGRQFSNSRSEMNVSTLELGDSALYLCASSLSRTGLEQYFGPGTRLTVT.

The chain combines TRBV11-2 with TRBJ2-7; a weak D match, TRBD1 (6 bases). From germline, CDR1 is SGHAT and CDR2 FQNNGV. This CDR3 is 15 amino acids long. The ends were cut back, 3 bases at V and 6 bases at J, with 18 bases in the middle. The CDR3 coding sequence is TGTGCCAGCAGCTTTTCAGGGGCTTCAAACTCCGAGCAGTACTTC. Encoded protein: CASSFSGASNSEQYF.